This is a list of T cell receptor beta chains from one sample in a study of cytomegalovirus exposure and HLA in healthy donors. Produced via immunoSEQ multiplex PCR; TCRdb's table is partial and in-frame only. The repertoire holds 45,000 to 70,000 clones, with around nine tenths as singletons. Material: PBMCs. Source of these receptors: a young man in good health and CMV-seronegative. Both conserved end residues are trimmed from each CDR3. Clone size is shown for a subset of rows, as once, few, many or a class of expanded clone.

.	TRBV5-5	TRBJ2-3	ASSLEGGPTDTQY
.	TRBV9	TRBJ2-6	ASSVSSNVLT
.	TRBV27	TRBJ2-5	ASSPSGMEETQY
.	TRBV5-3	TRBJ1-2	ARSLLSDRRYGYT
.	TRBV11-2	TRBJ2-3	ASSQRLAGGLSTDTQY
few	TRBV5-5	TRBJ2-7	ASSFRDRYYEQY
.	TRBV4-1	TRBJ1-2	ASSQDRTGDYGYT
.	TRBV6-5	TRBJ2-1	ASGGRVSGSEQF
.	TRBV7-9	TRBJ2-2	ASSPDTGELF
.	TRBV2	TRBJ2-5	ASTDSGGQETQY
once	TRBV29-1	TRBJ2-1	SVPSGTREYNEQF
.	TRBV30	TRBJ1-2	AWQAGYGYT
.	TRBV18	TRBJ2-7	ASSPIVTSADEQY
.	TRBV6-5	TRBJ2-3	ASRRPYPYTDTQY
few	TRBV7-2	TRBJ2-7	ASSIRVTRNAGISYEQY
.	TRBV7-3	TRBJ2-1	ASSYGAPRGNEQF
once	TRBV19	TRBJ1-2	ASSIDAGNYGYT
.	TRBV7-9	TRBJ2-7	ASSFRQAEDEQY
.	TRBV4-3	TRBJ2-7	ASSQGLAVYEQY
.	TRBV13	TRBJ2-3	ASSSTGLAGGQLITDTQY
.	TRBV30	TRBJ2-3	AWSALAGGPGTQY
.	TRBV15	TRBJ2-3	ATSRVKYTMGTDTQY
.	TRBV7-9	TRBJ2-2	ASSLQGAGGELF
.	TRBV29-1	TRBJ2-5	SVESGETQY
.	TRBV9	TRBJ2-1	ASSPRTGELGGAGVYNEQF
.	TRBV7-2	TRBJ2-2	ASSSGQGAGELF
once	TRBV21-1	TRBJ2-6	ASRSALTHSGANVLT
.	TRBV7-9	TRBJ2-5	ASSFEGQETQY
.	TRBV30	TRBJ1-3	AWMEIGNTIY
.	TRBV11-3	TRBJ1-1	ASSHMNTEAF
.	TRBV19	TRBJ2-2	ASRTGGAPGELF
.	TRBV5-4	TRBJ1-1	ASSSDRGRDEAF
.	TRBV5-1	TRBJ2-5	ASSLVGAEQETQY
.	TRBV29-1	TRBJ2-6	SATVSGANVLT
once	TRBV19	TRBJ2-1	ASSTLHLNEQF
.	TRBV27	TRBJ2-3	ASSLGGEQGTDTQY
once	TRBV10-3	TRBJ2-3	AIMPPGADTQY
.	TRBV30	TRBJ2-7	AWQGGSEQY
.	TRBV5-4	TRBJ2-4	ASSFSSGDEY
.	TRBV7-8	TRBJ2-1	ASSLDLVRFEQF
.	TRBV6-5	TRBJ2-1	ASSSAPTGGYEQF
once	TRBV6-5	TRBJ2-1	ASSYQFAGVQF